The T cell receptor (beta chain) described here comes from a study of identifying expanded T cells in peripheral blood. General study results and limits: Variance in clone template counts between approximately 2-week samples significantly increased with total template count across all healthy donors. Over approximately two and four weeks, about 15 and 19 clones changed, versus more than 1 between replicates.

The germline gives CDR1 MGHRA, CDR2 YSYEKL. The CDR3 contains 15 residues. Collection occurred without any documented infections or immune events in donors. Worth noting for this clone: Its antigen is undetermined. Sequence at one end of the junction differs from germline and may be a read error.

Assay: immunoSEQ multiplex PCR; the TCRdb copy retains only in-frame clones and omits some. Among some 81,000 clones listed, about four fifths were seen once. Sequenced sample: blood. This receptor was obtained from a person aged 18 to 70 in good health. V and J are TRBV4-1 and TRBJ1-4; maybe TRBD1 (5 bases). The CDR3 spells CTSSQDQGAAEKLFF. The CDR3, as DNA: TGCACCAGCAGCCAAGATCAAGGGGCAGCTGAAAAACTGTTTTTT.